Sequencing of this T cell receptor (beta chain) was carried out in a study of cytomegalovirus exposure and HLA in healthy donors (dated 2017 in TCRdb). Study-wide context: An earlier analysis of some 600 of the donors reported approximately 300 Gb of sequence data and 117 million unique TCR beta sequences obtained from some 200 million T cells. The study profiled the T cell repertoires of some 610 subjects by immunosequencing and related them to cytomegalovirus serostatus. Besides the first cohort of 666 subjects, a separate validation cohort made up of 120 or so different subjects was used. High-throughput TCR immunosequencing, statistical association of individual TCRs with disease status, and machine learning were combined to predict cytomegalovirus infection status. To decide whether each TCR beta V gene segment behaved as functional or pseudogenic, an earlier analysis of some 570 of the donors relied on high-throughput TCR beta sequencing. The later analysis used no new phenotypic data to find candidate immune exposures, relying instead on TCR beta sequences and their occurrence across donors. The number of typed donors differed by locus: roughly 629-640 for A, B, C, DRB1 and DQB1; 500 to 550 for DQA1; approximately 600 for DPA1; and about 450 for DPB1. In a later genetic analysis, genome-wide SNP genotypes for about 55% of the 666 donors were used, and that subset was treated as a discovery cohort. Every discovery cohort repertoire had been produced on one sequencing platform. An early release covering roughly 580 HLA-typed donors comprised about 300 gigabases of sequencing data and some 79 million unique TCR sequences. Roughly 5 DR-DQ haplotypes were handled as single units for association and clustering, since linkage in the cohort was strong. Donor age, sex, ethnicity and CMV serostatus were compiled alongside the repertoire data. The aim of the study was to test whether cataloging public T cell receptors could identify signatures of past pathogen exposure. HLA typing covered class I and class II loci at four-digit resolution. Among around 400 genotyped donors of the cohort, an average of roughly 230,000 unique TCR beta nucleotide sequences was sequenced per donor, of which about 18% were non-productive. Of the roughly 400 genotyped donors, around 81% fell in the genetic ancestry cluster associated with self-reported Caucasian donors. In a later analysis, previously published TCR beta repertoires from 666 donors were re-analyzed and high-resolution HLA genotyping was added so that TCR occurrence patterns could be studied. What the work shows at the level of the full study, not this receptor alone: The presence/absence analyses assumed that sequencing depth was roughly uniform across donors, and that assumption may not be true. Some IMGT-functional V segments, including TRBV6-2 and TRBV6-3, could not be told apart with the 87-base-pair reads, so those segments were excluded. The study listed 150 to 200 TCR beta chains as associated with cytomegalovirus. It was suggested by the authors that the approach could potentially be generalized to other disease states and immunological phenotypes. In an earlier analysis of roughly 560 of the donors, most TCR beta V segments were observed in productive rearrangements about 87% or about 30% of the time, broadly matching IMGT annotations. The sequencing pipeline was judged likely to have produced a cluster of highly shared sequence variants as a technical artifact. Because HLA typing was unavailable for some donors at each locus, only the typed subset was used in association tests. In a later analysis, HLA-associated TCR beta chains were found to be more clonally expanded and to have lower generation probabilities than equally common non-associated chains. Because counts were too low, roughly 18 rarely observed V segments, including chromosome 9 orphons, were left out of the earlier analysis of approximately 580 of the donors. According to a later analysis, parvovirus B19, influenza, CMV and Epstein-Barr virus appeared linked to several top co-occurrence clusters. At a false discovery rate of 0.05, a later analysis linked 16,000 or so TCR beta sequences to specific HLA alleles. Compared with the roughly 710-donor mean, donors in an Asian-associated ancestry cluster had fewer N-insertions in productive TCRs, according to a later genetic analysis. In a later analysis, TCR association rates were found to vary across HLA loci, with the most associated TCRs seen for DRB1 alleles and the fewest for HLA-C alleles. In vitro tests confirmed that a few of the cytomegalovirus-associated TCR beta chains recognize cytomegalovirus antigens. Across donors, most TCR sequences were observed very rarely, whereas some public TCRs were present in many individuals. A further reported finding was that TCR beta sequences accurately predicted the HLA-A and HLA-B alleles for most subjects in the first cohort. The classifier was reported to diagnose cytomegalovirus status with high specificity and sensitivity in both the original and validation cohorts. Correlated functional status among segregating V segments might be attributable to linkage disequilibrium, but an unknown experimental factor could not be ruled out. CMV serostatus was the only immune exposure information available for the cohort. The cohort was sequenced for TCR beta chains only, and without alpha or paired-chain data the features that could be detected were limited. An association between a missense DCLRE1C variant and V-gene and J-gene trimming of TCR beta chains was found in a later genetic analysis and replicated in an independent cohort. A later analysis found that most CMV-associated TCR beta chains appeared HLA-restricted, with HLA associations seemingly driven largely by CMV exposure. When HLA alleles, especially DR and DQ, strongly co-occurred, attributing TCR associations to individual alleles was difficult.

A distance of 12 bases separates the germline ends of V and J, which lose 3 bases and 4 bases respectively. There are 14 amino acids in the CDR3, from cysteine to phenylalanine inclusive. The kept DNA is CDR3 alone, 42 bases in frame from the first base. Taken from the germline V gene (reference sequence), the CDR1 and CDR2 loops are LNHDA and SQIVND. The cohort comprised some 680 healthy bone marrow donors. At the time of sampling, all cohort members were nominally healthy, though unrecorded immune exposures were likely present. The donor was CMV seropositive and belonged to the group of some 290 seropositive cohort members. Each donor provided a peripheral blood sample, and peripheral blood mononuclear cells were used for TCR beta sequencing. The Qiagen DNeasy Blood Extraction Kit was used to extract genomic DNA from the blood cell samples. In regard to this clone: Its cognate antigen has yet to be identified. The sample holds no much larger clone one base away, and base qualities are not on file.

The library was built by means of the immunoSEQ multiplex PCR assay. A mixture of 60 forward primers for TCR Vbeta segments and 13 reverse primers for TCR Jbeta segments was used in the multiplex PCR. The CDR3 region of rearranged TCR beta genes was amplified from genomic DNA with a multiplex PCR assay. Amplified TCR beta libraries were sequenced as 87-base-pair reads on the Illumina HiSeq System. The published analysis was carried out like this. A later analysis counted 65 million to 90 million unique TCR beta chains across the 690 or so repertoires, and 9 million to 14 million of these chains were shared by at least two donors. A nearest-neighbor algorithm error-corrected the raw reads and collapsed the reads into unique sequences, merging closely related sequences to remove PCR and sequencing errors. To assign V, D and J gene segments, CDR3 sequences were aligned to IMGT reference sequences. Each retained sequence needed at least a six-nucleotide match to both a V gene segment and a J gene segment. A rearrangement was called productive if the CDR3 had no stop codons and remained in frame with V and J, and every other rearrangement was called non-productive. Following IMGT convention, CDR3 was defined as the stretch from the second conserved V-encoded cysteine up to the conserved J-encoded phenylalanine. The earlier analysis of roughly 590 of the donors excluded any sequence lacking an unambiguous match to a single V gene segment. An earlier analysis of 500 to 700 of the donors classified V segments as functional when productive rearrangements were above 56.7% and as segregating when the standard deviation between donors was above 5%. A statistical classification framework was built for diagnosing cytomegalovirus status from the catalog of TCR beta chain sequences. A later analysis assigned V and J genes by comparing TCR nucleotide sequences with IMGT/GENE-DB human TR gene sequences. The TCRdist pipeline was used in a later analysis to assign CDR3 sequences and most-parsimonious VDJ recombination scenarios. A later analysis defined each TCR beta chain by its CDR3 amino acid sequence plus V-gene family, and excluded reads lacking a unique V-gene family. As a way to deal with suspected cross-contamination and a sequencing artifact, a later analysis dropped hundreds of nucleotide sequences that were highly shared and had low generation probability. A later analysis calculated a clonal expansion index for each public chain from normalized within-repertoire ranks of inferred template counts. A later analysis computed generation probabilities with a VDJ recombination model fitted to out-of-frame rearrangements, and checked the results against IGoR. In a later analysis, TCR-TCR, TCR-HLA and TCR-CMV co-occurrence was scored with hypergeometric tests, and a repertoire-size bias correction was applied to TCR pairs. A later analysis estimated false discovery rates by permuting HLA or CMV assignments 20 times. In a later analysis, co-occurring TCRs were grouped using DBSCAN, with TCRdist sequence similarity added in when clustering inside HLA-allele-positive subsets. Repertoires with fewer than 30,000 or more than 120,000 public chains, plus five repertoires with anomalous nucleotide sharing, were excluded from co-occurrence clustering. The source is immuneACCESS, and TCRdb retained only in-frame sequences with V and J called. Part of the clones is not carried over; for the studies checked, unresolved V genes explain less than half of this, and the remainder is unexplained. D and trimming come from the DNA, and the V and J calls and clone size come from that table. The sample table lists 90,000 to 120,000 clones, over 80% of them with a count of one. The leading ten clones occupy less than 3% of the sample.

The clonotype originates from a man aged 25 to 40 in good health and CMV-seropositive. Specimen: PBMCs. The V and J genes are TRBV19 and TRBJ1-2; a tentative D call is TRBD1 (6 bases match). At the DNA level, the sequence is TGTGCCAGTAGTATTCAAGGACAGTTCTATGGCTACACCTTC. The encoded protein is CASSIQGQFYGYTF.